The entry below describes one T cell receptor (beta chain). What it recognizes is unknown. Other DNA sequences in this sample translate to the same CDR3. Generated by immunoSEQ multiplex PCR, the TCRdb table keeps only in-frame clones and is missing some. This table holds 66,000 or so clones, around 93% found once. The entry originates in a study of T cells after posttransplantation cyclophosphamide. Overall study findings and caveats: Tissue-infiltrating T cells from skin or gut overlapped little with blood T cells.

The receptor was derived from a woman in her thirties in good health and a related stem cell transplant donor. Sequencing used PBMCs.

This CDR3 is CASSPAENTEAFF. CDR3 DNA: TGTGCCAGCTCCCCGGCAGAGAACACTGAAGCTTTCTTT. The rearrangement uses TRBV18 and TRBJ1-1, with D uncertain. The germline CDR1 and CDR2 sequences are KGHSH and LQKENI. V dropped 6 bases and J dropped 1 base, with 9 bases sitting between them. This CDR3 comprises 13 residues.